This entry describes one TCR beta chain. The data belong to a study of OX40 agonist ivuxolimab in advanced cancers. The assay was immunoSEQ multiplex PCR, and TCRdb's table has in-frame clones only and misses some. The table shows 55,000 to 80,000 clones, with about nine tenths occurring only once. The CDR3 covers 16 residues. V shed 5 bases and J shed 2 bases, with 18 bases lying between them. The germline gives CDR1 SGHTA, CDR2 FQGNSA. The V call is TRBV7-2, the J call TRBJ1-2; the D gene is possibly TRBD1 (5 bases). The material was CD4+ or CD8+ T cells sorted from blood, obtained in a trial of the OX40 agonist ivuxolimab. The clonotype originates from an adult with an advanced solid tumor such as melanoma, head and neck, liver or kidney cancer. CDR3 coding DNA: TGTGCCAGCAGCCTCGGGGGGAGGGTTAGGAACTATGGCTACACCTTC. It is translated as CASSLGGRVRNYGYTF.